This paragraph reports one T cell receptor beta chain. The data derive from a study of identical twins. One entry per CDR3 protein, called by TCRdb with MiXCR from the 5' RACE reads. The sample yields a few hundred thousand distinct CDR3 sequences, around 8.3% seen once. These same records also appear under a second study, on yellow fever vaccine responses in identical twins. From that paper: The authors reported partly convergent, partly personalized vaccine responses in identical twins.

This clonotype originated in a woman aged 18-35 years in good health. The material sequenced was CD8+ T cells sorted from blood.

The CDR3 coding sequence is TGTGCCAGCTCAACAGGACAGGCTAACTATGGCTACACCTTC. Encoded protein: CASSTGQANYGYTF. The V call is TRBV18, the J call TRBJ1-2; 7 positions match TRBD1. The CDR3 runs 14 residues. The V and J ends lost 5 bases and 0 bases, in that order; junction bases with no gene match: 3. CDR1 and CDR2 (germline): KGHSH, LQKENI. Full variable domain (remainder filled in from reference TRBV18 and TRBJ1-2): NAGVMQNPRHLVRRRGQEARLRCSPMKGHSHVYWYRQLPEEGLKFMVYLQKENIIDESGMPKERFSAEFPKEGPSILRIQQVVRGDSAAYFCASSTGQANYGYTFGSGTRLTVV.